This T cell receptor (beta chain) derives from a study of T cell changes during pregnancy in multiple sclerosis. This CDR3 has 15 residues. Germline loops: CDR1 MDHEN, CDR2 SYDVKM. The V and J ends lost 5 bases and 4 bases respectively, with 15 bases between them. TCRdb keeps only in-frame clones here, not all; method: immunoSEQ multiplex PCR. The profile covers fewer than 70,000 clones, with under 95% appearing a single time and approximately 1.4% taken by the ten largest. V gene TRBV28 combines with J gene TRBJ1-3; no clear D. The source material was peripheral blood, sampled in the third trimester of pregnancy. This TCR came from a female donor with multiple sclerosis, enrolled in a pregnancy study. Here the CDR3 DNA reads TGTGCCAGCAGTGTCGATTGGGCCGAGGGAAACACCATATATTTT. Translation: CASSVDWAEGNTIYF.